Listed here are 5 T cell receptor beta chains from one sample, sequenced in a study of technical replicates of blood from a handful of donors. Some clones are missing from TCRdb's copy, which holds only in-frame ones; the method was immunoSEQ multiplex PCR. The sample records about 87,000 clones, around 93% being singletons. Sequenced input: T cells isolated from PBMCs. All receptors derive from a human donor in good health.

The genes are TRBV7-9 and TRBJ2-1; a weak D match, TRBD1 (5 bases). The CDR3 consists of 13 residues. V was pared by 9 bases and J by 9 bases, with 18 bases between. From germline, CDR1 is SEHNR and CDR2 FQNEAQ (reference sequence). The CDR3 sequence is CASGQGINAEQFF. The CDR3, as DNA: TGTGCCAGTGGTCAGGGAATCAACGCTGAGCAGTTCTTC.

The J gene is TRBJ2-5, the V gene TRBV27; maybe TRBD1 (5 bases). The germline V and J ends were trimmed by 4 bases and 2 bases, with 11 bases remaining between them. Germline loops: CDR1 MNHEY, CDR2 SMNVEV (reference sequence). The CDR3 runs 14 residues. CDR3 in DNA: TGTGCCAGCAGTTCGGTTGCAGGGCAAGAGACCCAGTACTTC. It translates to CASSSVAGQETQYF.

The V gene is TRBV15, the J gene TRBJ2-6; 8 bases align to TRBD1. Germline assignment: CDR1 LNHNV and CDR2 YYDKDF (reference sequence). This CDR3 contains 15 residues. The J segment lost 0 bases and the V segment lost 5 bases, leaving 0 bases of the junction unmatched. The CDR3 loop reads CATSGQGSGANVLTF. The DNA for the CDR3 is TGTGCCACCAGCGGACAGGGCTCTGGGGCCAACGTCCTGACTTTC.

This sequence joins TRBV27 and TRBJ2-3, with D possibly matching TRBD2 (5 bases). V was trimmed by 5 bases and J by 10 bases, leaving 13 bases between them. This CDR3 has 12 residues. Germline assignment: CDR1 MNHEY and CDR2 SMNVEV (reference sequence). CDR3 residues: CASSPSRTPQYF. DNA of the CDR3: TGTGCCAGCAGTCCCAGCCGGACTCCGCAGTATTTT.

The chain has TRBV5-1 and TRBJ2-3; 8 positions agree with TRBD2. V gave up 5 bases and J gave up 2 bases; unmatched junction bases: 7. Germline V gives CDR1 SGHRS, CDR2 YFSETQ. This CDR3 has 15 residues. CDR3 sequence (DNA): TGCGCCAGCAGAACAGCGGGAGCGTACACAGATACGCAGTATTTT. This gives the protein CASRTAGAYTDTQYF.